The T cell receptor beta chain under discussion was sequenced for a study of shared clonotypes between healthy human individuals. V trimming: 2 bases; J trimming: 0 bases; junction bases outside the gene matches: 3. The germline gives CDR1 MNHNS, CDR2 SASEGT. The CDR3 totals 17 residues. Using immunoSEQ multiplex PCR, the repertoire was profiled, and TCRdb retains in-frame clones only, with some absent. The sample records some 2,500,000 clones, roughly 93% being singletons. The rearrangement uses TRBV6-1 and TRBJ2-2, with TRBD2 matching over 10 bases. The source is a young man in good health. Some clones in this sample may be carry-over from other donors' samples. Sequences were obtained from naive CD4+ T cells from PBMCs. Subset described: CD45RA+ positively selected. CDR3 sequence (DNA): TGTGCCAGCAGTGAACTCCTAGCGGGGGCGAACACCGGGGAGCTGTTTTTT. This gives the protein CASSELLAGANTGELFF.